The next 16 T cell receptor beta chains were all read from a single sample in a study of T cell changes during pregnancy in multiple sclerosis. Libraries were prepared by immunoSEQ multiplex PCR; TCRdb keeps only in-frame clonotypes and omits some of them. The table has about 93,000 clones, over 80% seen once. Source: peripheral blood, taken after pregnancy. These receptors came from a female donor with multiple sclerosis, enrolled in a pregnancy study.

This clone was counted a single time. The chain carries TRBV11-3 and TRBJ1-1, with D possibly being TRBD1 (6 bases). This CDR3 contains 14 residues. Germline V gene data show CDR1 as SGHNT and CDR2 as YENEEA. Trimming took 5 bases from V and 7 from J, leaving 17 bases between them. The CDR3 DNA reads TGTGCCAGCAGCAGAACCGGGACACAAGGTGAAGCTTTCTTT. Encoded protein: CASSRTGTQGEAFF.

The gene calls are TRBV5-1 and TRBJ2-7; tentative D call: TRBD1 (5 bases). The CDR3 runs 15 residues. Germline values: CDR1 SGHRS, CDR2 YFSETQ. V dropped 4 bases and J dropped 3 bases, with 17 bases sitting between them. The CDR3 region has the DNA TGCGCCAGCAGCGCAACTGACAGTACGCTCTACGAGCAGTACTTC. It codes for CASSATDSTLYEQYF.

The chain employs TRBV6-6 and TRBJ1-5, with a weak D call TRBD1 (5 bases). Per the germline V gene, CDR1 is MNHNY and CDR2 is SVGAGI (reference sequence). This CDR3 is 15 amino acids long. Trimming cost V 7 bases and J 1 base, with 14 bases left between them. CDR3: CASTLGRGSNQPQHF. The CDR3 DNA is TGTGCCAGCACCCTGGGGAGGGGAAGCAATCAGCCCCAGCATTTT.

This rearrangement joins TRBV4-3 to TRBJ2-5, with TRBD1 matching 7 bases. V was clipped by 4 bases and J by 1 base; unmatched bases: 9. The CDR3 sequence is 16 residues long. Germline V gene data show CDR1 as LGHNA and CDR2 as YSLEER. In DNA form, the CDR3 reads TGCGCCAGCAGCCTCTTGCCGGGACAGAGCCAAGAGACCCAGTACTTC. Its protein product is CASSLLPGQSQETQYF.

The CDR3 loop is CAISVRQNTEAFF. DNA for the CDR3: TGTGCCATCAGTGTTCGACAGAACACTGAAGCTTTCTTT. V gene TRBV10-3 combines with J gene TRBJ1-1, with D hard to call. CDR1 is ENHRY, CDR2 SYGVKD, per germline. Between the trimmed V and J ends, which lost 4 bases and 1 base, there was a span of 7 bases. The CDR3 extends over 13 amino acids.

The rearrangement links TRBV7-8 to TRBJ1-2, with D tentatively TRBD1 (5 bases). With 4 bases removed from V and 6 bases from J, the gap between germline ends came to 18 bases. The CDR3 runs to 15 residues. Germline V gives CDR1 SGHVS, CDR2 FQNEAQ. The CDR3 loop reads CASSSKEGLWNGYTF. The CDR3 DNA reads as TGTGCCAGCAGCTCAAAGGAGGGACTCTGGAATGGCTACACCTTC.

The chain combines TRBV6-4 with TRBJ1-2; D not certain. Germline CDR1 MRHNA, CDR2 SNTAGT. With 4 bases removed from V and 5 bases from J, the gap between germline ends came to 11 bases. The CDR3 sequence is 13 residues long. The CDR3 DNA follows: TGTGCCAGCAGTGCCGGGATGGAGTATGGCTACACCTTC. It yields the protein CASSAGMEYGYTF.

The chain is built from TRBV5-4 and TRBJ2-7; no reliable D call. Looked up from germline, CDR1 is SGHNT and CDR2 is YYREEE (reference sequence). V was shortened by 3 bases and J by 6 bases, with 19 bases between the two germline ends. The CDR3 spans 15 residues. DNA of the CDR3: TGTGCCAGCAGCTCGGCGTCGGGTCTTGCTTCCGAGCAGTACTTC. This sequence encodes CASSSASGLASEQYF.

The rearrangement links TRBV10-3 to TRBJ2-3, with D tentatively TRBD2 (6 bases). V lost 5 bases and J 0 bases, leaving 15 bases between the germline ends. The CDR3 spans 16 residues. Germline CDR1 ENHRY, CDR2 SYGVKD. The CDR3 region is CAISRGEGTSTDTQYF. CDR3 DNA: TGTGCCATCAGTAGGGGTGAAGGGACTAGCACAGATACGCAGTATTTT.

A single count supports this clone. The chain uses TRBV27 and TRBJ1-1; D unresolved. V lost 4 bases and J lost 3, with 9 bases in between. The CDR3 is made up of 13 amino acids. Germline V lookup: CDR1 MNHEY, CDR2 SMNVEV (reference sequence). CDR3 nucleotides: TGTGCCAGCAGTTCCTCGGTTTACACTGAAGCTTTCTTT. This codes for CASSSSVYTEAFF.

This chain connects TRBV6-5 to TRBJ2-5, with D perhaps matching TRBD1 (5 bases). The germline V gene encodes CDR1 MNHEY and CDR2 SVGAGI. Trimming took 2 bases from V and 5 from J, leaving 9 bases between them. The CDR3 runs 13 residues. The CDR3: CASSYRGTETQYF. DNA of the CDR3: TGTGCCAGCAGTTACAGGGGCACCGAGACCCAGTACTTC.

CDR3 sequence: CASSLRGLAQDTQYF. For the CDR3, the DNA is TGTGCCAGCAGCTTGAGGGGACTAGCACAAGATACGCAGTATTTT. V usage is TRBV5-4 and J usage is TRBJ2-3; 9 nucleotides agree with TRBD2. CDR1 and CDR2 from the germline V gene are SGHNT and YYREEE (reference sequence). Losses at the gene ends were 1 base for V and 5 bases for J; bases not matched to a gene: 5. The CDR3 has 15 residues.

The chain has TRBV6-1 and TRBJ1-6, with no clear D. The CDR3 spans 11 residues. Trimming pared 7 bases from V and 9 bases from J, leaving 7 bases between. Germline values: CDR1 MNHNS, CDR2 SASEGT. CDR3 nucleotide sequence: TGTGCCAGCAATCGGGGTTCACCCCTCCACTTT. Its translation is CASNRGSPLHF.

The genes are TRBV7-9 and TRBJ1-2; a weak D match, TRBD1 (6 bases). This CDR3 comprises 14 residues. Looked up from germline, CDR1 is SEHNR and CDR2 is FQNEAQ (reference sequence). The V end was cut by 4 bases, the J end by 1 base, with 10 bases between. CDR3 sequence (DNA): TGTGCCAGCAGCTCTAAGGACAGTAACTATGGCTACACCTTC. Translating gives CASSSKDSNYGYTF.

The rearrangement links TRBV27 to TRBJ1-1; D ambiguous. The V gene lost 10 bases and the J gene lost 5 bases, with 11 bases spanning the gap. Germline CDR1 reads MNHEY; CDR2 reads SMNVEV (reference sequence). CDR3 length equals 11 residues. The CDR3 spells CATSIGTEAFF. The CDR3 nucleotides read TGTGCCACCTCTATCGGGACTGAAGCTTTCTTT.

As DNA, the CDR3 is TGTGCCAGCAGTGAAGTTGGGCTAGCGGGATATGGCACAGATACGCAGTATTTT. Translating it yields CASSEVGLAGYGTDTQYF. V gene TRBV2 combines with J gene TRBJ2-3; the match to TRBD2 covers 9 bases. The germline V gene encodes CDR1 SNHLY and CDR2 FYNNEI. The CDR3 sequence is 18 residues long. The V segment lost 1 base and the J segment 1 base; nucleotides outside the gene matches: 9.